The source of this T cell receptor (beta chain) is a study of post-analysis software for immune sequencing data. Study conclusions and caveats: Controls had lower frequencies than patients of five TRBV segments, which included TRBV5-6, TRBV5-1 and TRBV20-1.

Unique molecular identifiers tagged the TCR beta cDNA libraries. Roughly 500,000 cDNA molecules were obtained per 1 to 10 million input T cells. One entry per CDR3 protein, called by TCRdb with MiXCR from the PCR reads. The table includes around 400,000 distinct CDR3 sequences, 35% to 45% detected once. Points on this clonotype: The antigen is unknown.

Per the germline V gene, CDR1 is SGDLS and CDR2 is YYNGEE. The CDR3 totals 15 residues. The V segment lost 4 bases and the J segment 4 bases; nucleotides outside the gene matches: 5. The material sequenced was blood. The chain couples TRBV9 to TRBJ2-5, with TRBD2 matching over 12 bases. The source of this sequence is a girl aged 2-10 years with multiple sclerosis. This CDR3 reads CASSMTSGSGETQYF. CDR3 bases: TGTGCCAGCAGCATGACTAGCGGGAGTGGAGAGACCCAGTACTTC.